This T cell receptor beta chain was recovered during a study of graft-versus-host responses after intestinal transplantation. Germline CDR1 and CDR2: MNHNS and SASEGT. The CDR3 runs to 16 residues. Unmatched junction bases numbered 6, after V lost 4 bases and J lost 2 bases. A remark on this clone: Its antigen is unknown.

Using immunoSEQ multiplex PCR, the repertoire was profiled, and TCRdb retains in-frame clones only, with some absent. Of under 85,000 clones listed, approximately 94% are singletons. This clonotype originated in a human donor who received an intestinal transplant. This specimen consisted of unstimulated CD8+ T cells sorted from spleen or lymph node cells, obtained before intestinal transplant. The chain employs TRBV6-1 and TRBJ2-3, with TRBD2 matching 10 bases. The CDR3 coding sequence is TGTGCCAGCAGTGGAACTAGCGGGATCCCCACAGATACGCAGTATTTT. Translating gives CASSGTSGIPTDTQYF.